These 8 T cell receptor beta chains share one sample of origin, sequenced in a study of cytomegalovirus exposure and HLA in healthy donors. Primers for the PCR totalled 60 Vbeta and 13 Jbeta. Sequencing used immunoSEQ multiplex PCR; TCRdb keeps in-frame clones, though not all of them. The sample yields 180,000 or so clones, around 78% seen once. Sequencing was performed on PBMCs. The receptors derive from a woman in her 30s in good health and CMV-seropositive.

This chain joins TRBV27 and TRBJ1-5; D is ambiguous. Looked up from germline, CDR1 is MNHEY and CDR2 is SMNVEV (reference sequence). The CDR3 consists of 15 residues. V lost 1 base to trimming and J lost 2 bases, with 9 bases between them. Here the CDR3 DNA reads TGTGCCAGCAGTTTATACAACGAGGGCAATCAGCCCCAGCATTTT. Protein product: CASSLYNEGNQPQHF.

This chain joins TRBV7-2 and TRBJ1-5; D call uncertain. CDR3 size: 14 residues. Trimming left V 1 base short and J 2 bases short, with 6 bases between. Germline V CDR1 and CDR2: SGHTA, FQGNSA. The CDR3 DNA sequence: TGTGCCAGCAGCTTAGGTACGGGCAATCAGCCCCAGCATTTT. Its protein is CASSLGTGNQPQHF.

In its sample, this clone was seen once. The chain links TRBV27 to TRBJ2-1; 9 nucleotides align to TRBD2. Germline-derived CDR1 and CDR2 are MNHEY and SMNVEV (reference sequence). The V segment lost 6 bases and the J segment 8 bases; nucleotides outside the gene matches: 5. This CDR3 is built from 13 residues. The CDR3 here is CASSRTSGHEQFF. The CDR3 DNA reads as TGTGCCAGCAGCCGTACTAGCGGGCATGAGCAGTTCTTC.

The chain employs TRBV19 and TRBJ2-1; D possibly corresponds to TRBD2 (6 bases). There are 17 residues in the CDR3. The V gene lost 0 bases and the J gene lost 4 bases, with 16 bases spanning the gap. Germline-derived CDR1 and CDR2 are LNHDA and SQIVND (reference sequence). The CDR3 DNA sequence: TGTGCCAGTAGTATAGATCGCGCGGGGAGAGGGTACAATGAGCAGTTCTTC. As protein: CASSIDRAGRGYNEQFF. Using reference TRBV19 and TRBJ2-1 for the parts outside the CDR3, the full variable domain is DGGITQSPKYLFRKEGQNVTLSCEQNLNHDAMYWYRQDPGQGLRLIYYSQIVNDFQKGDIAEGYSVSREKKESFPLTVTSAQKNPTAFYLCASSIDRAGRGYNEQFFGPGTRLTVL.

This clone appeared once. This rearrangement joins TRBV7-2 to TRBJ2-1; D call uncertain. The CDR3 extends over 13 amino acids. CDR1 SGHTA and CDR2 FQGNSA come from the germline V gene. V was cut by 4 bases and J by 7 bases, with 11 bases left in between. DNA for the CDR3: TGTGCCAGCAGCTCCAGTTCTTCGAATGAGCAGTTCTTC. Amino acids: CASSSSSSNEQFF.

By frequency in the sample, this clone is medium-sized. The V call is TRBV6-5, the J call TRBJ1-5; D is uncertain. The CDR3 runs 13 residues. The V and J ends lost 4 bases and 4 bases respectively, with 8 bases between them. Germline assignment: CDR1 MNHEY and CDR2 SVGAGI. CDR3 amino acids: CASSSLGNQPQHF. The CDR3 nucleotides are TGTGCCAGCAGTTCACTTGGTAATCAGCCCCAGCATTTT.

This clone has ten or more counts. The V gene is TRBV2, the J gene TRBJ1-2; D is possibly TRBD1 (5 bases). Trimming took 8 bases from V and 6 from J, leaving 13 bases between them. The CDR3 sequence is 12 residues long. Germline CDR1 and CDR2: SNHLY and FYNNEI. CDR3 DNA sequence: TGTGCCAGCGCTACTCCCAGGGATGGCTACACCTTC. Protein sequence: CASATPRDGYTF. The full variable domain, with the rest looked up from reference TRBV2 and TRBJ1-2, is EPEVTQTPSHQVTQMGQEVILRCVPISNHLYFYWYRQILGQKVEFLVSFYNNEISEKSEIFDDQFSVERPDGSNFTLKIRSTKLEDSAMYFCASATPRDGYTFGSGTRLTVV.

The CDR3 nucleotides are TGCGCCAGCAGCCAAGGATCAGGGGGCAATGAAAAACTGTTTTTT. Protein: CASSQGSGGNEKLFF. This rearrangement joins TRBV4-1 to TRBJ1-4; the match to TRBD1 covers 8 bases. The V gene's germline CDR1 is MGHRA and CDR2 YSYEKL. V trimming: 1 base; J trimming: 5 bases; junction bases outside the gene matches: 3. There are 15 residues in the CDR3.